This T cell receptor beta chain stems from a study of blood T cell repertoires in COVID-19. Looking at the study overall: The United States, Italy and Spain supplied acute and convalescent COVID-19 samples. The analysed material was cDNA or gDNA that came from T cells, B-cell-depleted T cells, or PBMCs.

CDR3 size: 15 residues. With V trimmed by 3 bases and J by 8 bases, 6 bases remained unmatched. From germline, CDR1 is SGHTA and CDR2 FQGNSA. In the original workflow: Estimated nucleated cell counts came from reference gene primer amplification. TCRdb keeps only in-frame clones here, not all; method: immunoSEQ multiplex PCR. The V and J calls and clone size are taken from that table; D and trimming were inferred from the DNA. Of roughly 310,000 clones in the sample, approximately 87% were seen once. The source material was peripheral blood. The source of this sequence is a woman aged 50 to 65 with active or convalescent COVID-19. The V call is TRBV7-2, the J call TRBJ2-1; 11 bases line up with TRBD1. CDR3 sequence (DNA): TGTGCCAGCAGCTTCCCGGACAGGGGGCGTTATGAGCAGTTCTTC. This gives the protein CASSFPDRGRYEQFF.